These 22 T cell receptor beta chains were all obtained from the same sample, sequenced in a study of T-cell reconstitution after alpha-beta-depleted transplantation in children. Unique molecular identifiers were built into the TCRbeta library. TCRdb redid the calling of the PCR reads with MiXCR, one entry per CDR3 protein. The repertoire consists of about 870,000 distinct CDR3 sequences, with 16% occurring once and the leading ten covering approximately 5%. The starting material was PBMCs, mostly from graft donor cells, obtained 360 days after TCRalphabeta/CD19-depleted stem cell transplant. All receptors derive from a male patient aged 10 to 17 who had a stem cell transplant for acute lymphoblastic leukemia, so the T cells may come from the graft donor.

This clonotype was seen only a few times. This chain uses TRBV30 with TRBJ2-2; no clear D gene. Germline V gene data show CDR1 as GTSNPN and CDR2 as SVGIG (reference sequence). V gave up 0 bases and J gave up 4 bases, with 3 bases separating them. The CDR3 is 12 residues long. The CDR3 here is CAWSVSTGELFF. CDR3 sequence (DNA): TGTGCCTGGAGTGTAAGCACCGGGGAGCTGTTTTTT. Using reference TRBV30 and TRBJ2-2 for the parts outside the CDR3, the full variable domain is SQTIHQWPATLVQPVGSPLSLECTVEGTSNPNLYWYRQAAGRGLQLLFYSVGIGQISSEVPQNLSASRPQDRQFILSSKKLLLSDSGFYLCAWSVSTGELFFGEGSRLTVL.

This clonotype was seen a handful of times. This chain connects TRBV7-2 to TRBJ2-3, with 9 bases fitting TRBD1. The V gene end was trimmed by 5 bases and the J gene end by 4 bases; junction bases not matched to a gene: 10. The CDR3 loop spans 16 amino acids. Germline CDR1 SGHTA, CDR2 FQGNSA. CDR3 amino acids: CASSHPRDRASDTQYF. As DNA, the CDR3 is TGTGCCAGCAGCCACCCCCGGGACAGGGCGTCAGATACGCAGTATTTT.

This clonotype was picked up a small number of times. The chain combines TRBV7-9 with TRBJ1-1; D gene unclear. This CDR3 is built from 11 residues. The V end was cut by 6 bases, the J end by 7 bases, with 9 bases between. Germline loops: CDR1 SEHNR, CDR2 FQNEAQ (reference sequence). The CDR3 region has the DNA TGTGCCAGCAGTCGGGCTGATGAAGCTTTCTTT. It translates to CASSRADEAFF.

CDR3 loop: CASSLAGPGYEQYF. The CDR3 DNA sequence: TGTGCCAGCAGCTTAGCCGGACCGGGCTACGAGCAGTACTTC. The chain combines TRBV7-3 with TRBJ2-7; no clear D gene. Germline CDR1 is SGHTA and CDR2 is FQGTGA. The CDR3 totals 14 residues. V was trimmed by 2 bases and J by 3 bases, leaving 11 bases between them. Based on the CDR3 plus reference TRBV7-3 and TRBJ2-7, the full variable domain is GAGVSQTPSNKVTEKGKYVELRCDPISGHTALYWYRQSLGQGPEFLIYFQGTGAADDSGLPNDRFFAVRPEGSVSTLKIQRTERGDSAVYLCASSLAGPGYEQYFGPGTRLTVT.

This clonotype was seen only a few times. This chain joins TRBV29-1 and TRBJ2-7; 11 bases fit TRBD1. This CDR3 is 13 amino acids long. Trimming took 5 bases from V and 5 from J; bases not matched to a gene: 5. The germline gives CDR1 SQVTM, CDR2 ANQGSEA. This CDR3 reads CSVSPGQGDEQYF. The CDR3 nucleotides are TGCAGCGTTTCCCCGGGACAGGGGGACGAGCAGTACTTC.

The CDR3 DNA reads TGCGCCAGCAGCATCCGACAGGGTGAGGAAAAACTGTTTTTT. This sequence encodes CASSIRQGEEKLFF. The genes are TRBV5-1 and TRBJ1-4, with 7 positions matching TRBD1. In germline, CDR1 is SGHRS, CDR2 YFSETQ. With V trimmed by 4 bases and J by 8 bases, 8 bases remained unmatched. The CDR3 is 14 amino acids.

This clonotype came up many times. The chain joins TRBV5-1 to TRBJ1-1, with D possibly being TRBD1 (6 bases). The CDR3 is 16 residues long. V dropped 3 bases and J dropped 0 bases, with 15 bases sitting between them. Germline assignment: CDR1 SGHRS and CDR2 YFSETQ. The CDR3, as DNA: TGCGCCAGCAGCTCCTCCTGGACAGCCATGAACACTGAAGCTTTCTTT. It is translated as CASSSSWTAMNTEAFF.

The chain links TRBV5-1 to TRBJ2-7; 13 bases agree with TRBD2. With 4 bases clipped from V and 4 bases from J, the junction kept 17 bases outside the gene matches. Germline loops: CDR1 SGHRS, CDR2 YFSETQ. CDR3 length: 19 amino acids. This chain's CDR3 is CASSKDPGLAGRNDYEQYF. CDR3 bases: TGCGCCAGCAGCAAAGATCCGGGACTAGCGGGACGAAACGATTACGAGCAGTACTTC.

The V call is TRBV29-1, the J call TRBJ2-7; D may be TRBD1 (6 bases). Germline V gives CDR1 SQVTM, CDR2 ANQGSEA. The V end lost 7 bases, the J end lost 3 bases, and 13 bases lay between the germline ends. The CDR3 length is 12 residues. The CDR3 DNA sequence: TGCAGCGCCTCGGACAGACTCTACGAGCAGTACTTC. This encodes CSASDRLYEQYF.

J is TRBJ1-1 and V is TRBV4-1; D gene ambiguous. This CDR3 has 17 residues. Per the germline V gene, CDR1 is MGHRA and CDR2 is YSYEKL. V was shortened by 0 bases and J by 4 bases, with 18 bases between the two germline ends. The CDR3 sequence is CASSQEDLAAPGTEAFF. For the CDR3, the DNA is TGCGCCAGCAGCCAAGAAGATTTAGCCGCCCCTGGCACTGAAGCTTTCTTT.

This clonotype was picked up many times. This chain connects TRBV12-3 or TRBV12-4 to TRBJ2-1; D is undetermined. V lost 7 bases, J lost 7 bases, and 11 bases lay in between. The CDR3 loop spans 12 amino acids. The CDR3 protein is CASKFSLNEQFF. The DNA of the CDR3 is TGTGCCAGCAAGTTCTCCCTTAATGAGCAGTTCTTC.

This clonotype was seen a few times. The rearrangement joins TRBV5-1 to TRBJ2-1; no firm D call. The germline V gene encodes CDR1 SGHRS and CDR2 YFSETQ. V lost 4 bases, J lost 7 bases, and 9 bases lay in between. The CDR3 is made up of 12 amino acids. CDR3 in amino acids: CASSHIENEQFF. The CDR3 bases are TGCGCCAGCAGCCACATTGAGAATGAGCAGTTCTTC. The full variable domain, its missing parts supplied by reference TRBV5-1 and TRBJ2-1, is KAGVTQTPRYLIKTRGQQVTLSCSPISGHRSVSWYQQTPGQGLQFLFEYFSETQRNKGNFPGRFSGRQFSNSRSEMNVSTLELGDSALYLCASSHIENEQFFGPGTRLTVL.

The gene calls are TRBV5-1 and TRBJ1-5; D unresolved. The CDR3 has 16 residues. In germline, CDR1 is SGHRS, CDR2 YFSETQ. The V end lost 0 bases, the J end lost 6 bases, and 16 bases lay between the germline ends. The CDR3 coding sequence is TGCGCCAGCAGCTTGGGCGCCACGGAATTCTCTCAGCCCCAGCATTTT. Translating it yields CASSLGATEFSQPQHF.

The chain uses TRBV18 and TRBJ1-1; TRBD1 is a possible D gene (6 bases). Trimming removed 4 bases from V and 1 base from J, with 16 bases in between. CDR3 size: 16 residues. In germline, CDR1 is KGHSH, CDR2 LQKENI. In DNA, the CDR3 is TGTGCCAGCTCACTAACCTTACAGGGATCGAACACTGAAGCTTTCTTT. It codes for CASSLTLQGSNTEAFF. The variable domain in full, with the rest retrieved from reference TRBV18 and TRBJ1-1, is NAGVMQNPRHLVRRRGQEARLRCSPMKGHSHVYWYRQLPEEGLKFMVYLQKENIIDESGMPKERFSAEFPKEGPSILRIQQVVRGDSAAYFCASSLTLQGSNTEAFFGQGTRLTVV.

This clonotype was found a few times. The chain employs TRBV5-6 and TRBJ2-3; 8 bases map to TRBD1. J lost 2 bases, V lost 4 bases, and 9 bases had no gene match. Germline V gives CDR1 SGHDT, CDR2 YYEEEE. The CDR3 is 16 amino acids. CDR3 in DNA: TGTGCCAGCAGCCTCCGGACAGGGACCCTCACAGATACGCAGTATTTT. Translating gives CASSLRTGTLTDTQYF.

In regard to this clonotype: The junction and the germline gene differ at one end; a read error may be behind it. V gene TRBV12-3 or TRBV12-4 combines with J gene TRBJ2-3; 9 nucleotides line up with TRBD2. The CDR3 runs to 18 residues. The CDR3 bases are TGTACCAGCAGCCCTGCTAGCGGGATACGCCTTGGCACAGATACGCAGTATTTT. Protein: CTSSPASGIRLGTDTQYF.

This clonotype was seen at least ten times. The chain carries TRBV5-6 and TRBJ2-1; no clear D. The V end lost 9 bases, the J end lost 6 bases, and 10 bases lay between the germline ends. Germline V gene lookup returns CDR1 SGHDT and CDR2 YYEEEE. The CDR3 contains 11 residues. The CDR3 bases are TGTGCCACCTCCGTTGCCAATGAGCAGTTCTTC. This encodes CATSVANEQFF.

This clonotype has only a few counts. The CDR3 loop reads CSVAFIGAGAAPYAFF. The CDR3 DNA reads TGCAGCGTAGCCTTCATCGGTGCGGGAGCGGCCCCTTATGCATTCTTC. The chain is built from TRBV29-1 and TRBJ2-1; 7 nucleotides line up with TRBD2. Germline V gene sequence: CDR1 SQVTM, CDR2 ANQGSEA. The CDR3 totals 16 residues. V shed 6 bases, J shed 16 bases, and the junction held 27 bases outside the gene matches.

The chain combines TRBV18 with TRBJ2-1; possible D gene TRBD2, 6 bases. V shed 6 bases and J shed 6 bases, with 18 bases lying between them. Germline V CDR1 and CDR2: KGHSH, LQKENI. This CDR3 has 15 residues. The CDR3, as DNA: TGTGCCAGCTCTCTAACCGGGACTCCCTTCAATGAGCAGTTCTTC. Its protein product is CASSLTGTPFNEQFF.

This clonotype was recorded a few times. The rearrangement links TRBV5-5 to TRBJ2-7, with D maybe TRBD1 (6 bases). Germline values: CDR1 SGHKS, CDR2 YYEKEE (reference sequence). V lost 1 base and J 10 bases, leaving 24 bases between the germline ends. The CDR3 consists of 16 residues. The CDR3 DNA reads as TGTGCCAGCAGCTTGTCAGGACAGATACACCTACGAGTCCAGTACTTC. Encoded protein: CASSLSGQIHLRVQYF.

There are a few counts of this clonotype. The rearrangement uses TRBV7-2 and TRBJ2-7, with 7 bases fitting TRBD1. V shed 6 bases and J 4 bases; nucleotides not matched to a gene: 9. Germline-derived CDR1 and CDR2 are SGHTA and FQGNSA. This CDR3 is 14 amino acids long. CDR3 coding DNA: TGTGCCAGCAGGTTCGGGACAGCCCTTTACGAGCAGTACTTC. Residues: CASRFGTALYEQYF.

This sequence joins TRBV27 and TRBJ2-1; 12 bases map to TRBD2. This CDR3 is built from 15 residues. The germline CDR1 and CDR2 sequences are MNHEY and SMNVEV (reference sequence). J lost 8 bases, V lost 4 bases, and 6 bases had no gene match. CDR3 sequence reads: CASSSATSGSHEQFF. The CDR3 DNA sequence: TGTGCCAGCAGTTCGGCGACTAGCGGGAGCCATGAGCAGTTCTTC.